This T cell receptor beta chain was obtained from a study of tumor and adjacent non-tumor tissue in lung cancer. Background on the study: Aged roughly 31 to 85 years, patients included roughly eleven men and a handful of women with stage I to III disease. On average, productive TCRbeta reads reached about 4.17 million per sample.

Trimming stripped 4 bases from V and 11 bases from J, with 24 bases between. This CDR3 is built from 16 residues. In germline, CDR1 is SGHKS, CDR2 YYEKEE (reference sequence). TCRbeta libraries were built with three rounds of nested PCR, modified from ARM-PCR. One entry per CDR3 protein results from TCRdb running MiXCR on the multiplex PCR reads. Of approximately 66,000 distinct CDR3 sequences in the sample, about 61% are singletons; the top ten hold about 32%. Concerning this clonotype: A much larger clone sits a single nucleotide away, making a read error possible.

The template was RNA from unsorted bulk tissue. This non-tumor lung sample came from over 3 cm beyond the tumor edge. The chain is built from TRBV5-5 and TRBJ1-4, with D possibly matching TRBD1 (5 bases). This clonotype was obtained from a man between 65 and 79 years old with non-small cell lung cancer. The specimen sequenced was distant non-tumor lung tissue. CDR3 region: CASSPGYGTATKKLFF. CDR3 nucleotides: TGTGCCAGCAGCCCCGGTTACGGGACCGCCACGAAGAAACTGTTTTTT.